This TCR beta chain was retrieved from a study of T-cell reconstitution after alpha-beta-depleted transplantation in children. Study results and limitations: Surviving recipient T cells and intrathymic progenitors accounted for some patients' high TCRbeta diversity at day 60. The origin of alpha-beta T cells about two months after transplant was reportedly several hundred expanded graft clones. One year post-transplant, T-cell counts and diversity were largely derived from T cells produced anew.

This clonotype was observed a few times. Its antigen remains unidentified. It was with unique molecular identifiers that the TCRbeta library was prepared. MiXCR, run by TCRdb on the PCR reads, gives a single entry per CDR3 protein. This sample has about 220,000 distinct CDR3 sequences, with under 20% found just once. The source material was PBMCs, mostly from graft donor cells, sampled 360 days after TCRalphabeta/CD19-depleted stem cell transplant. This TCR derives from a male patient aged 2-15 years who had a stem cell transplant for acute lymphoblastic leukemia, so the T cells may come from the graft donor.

The CDR3 region is CASSLETVIRGDTQYF. The DNA for the CDR3 is TGCGCCAGCAGCTTGGAGACAGTCATTCGAGGAGATACGCAGTATTTT. This chain connects TRBV5-1 to TRBJ2-3, with D tentatively TRBD1 (5 bases). Germline V lookup: CDR1 SGHRS, CDR2 YFSETQ. V was cut by 0 bases and J by 5 bases, with 16 bases left in between. The CDR3 is 16 residues long. Combining the CDR3 with reference TRBV5-1 and TRBJ2-3 gives the whole variable domain KAGVTQTPRYLIKTRGQQVTLSCSPISGHRSVSWYQQTPGQGLQFLFEYFSETQRNKGNFPGRFSGRQFSNSRSEMNVSTLELGDSALYLCASSLETVIRGDTQYFGPGTRLTVL.